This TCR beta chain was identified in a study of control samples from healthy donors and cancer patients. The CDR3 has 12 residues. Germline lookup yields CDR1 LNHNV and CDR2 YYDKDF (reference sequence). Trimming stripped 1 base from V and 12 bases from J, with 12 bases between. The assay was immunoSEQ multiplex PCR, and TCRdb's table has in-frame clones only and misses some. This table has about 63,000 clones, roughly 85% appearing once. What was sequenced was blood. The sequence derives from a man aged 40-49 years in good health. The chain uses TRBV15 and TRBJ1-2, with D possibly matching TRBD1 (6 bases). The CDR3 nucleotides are TGTGCCACCAGCAGAGCCGACAGGCAAAACACCTTC. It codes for CATSRADRQNTF.